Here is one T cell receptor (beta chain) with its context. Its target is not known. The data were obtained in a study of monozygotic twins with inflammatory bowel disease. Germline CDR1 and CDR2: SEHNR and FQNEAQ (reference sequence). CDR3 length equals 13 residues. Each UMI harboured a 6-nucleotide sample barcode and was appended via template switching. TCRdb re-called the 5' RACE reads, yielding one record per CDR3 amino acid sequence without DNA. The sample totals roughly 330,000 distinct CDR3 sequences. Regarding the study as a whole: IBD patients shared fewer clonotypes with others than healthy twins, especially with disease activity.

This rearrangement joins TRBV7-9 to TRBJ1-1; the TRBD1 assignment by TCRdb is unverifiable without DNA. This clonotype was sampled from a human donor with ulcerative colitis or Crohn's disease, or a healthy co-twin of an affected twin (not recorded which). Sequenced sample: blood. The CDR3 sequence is CASSFQGRPEAFF.